Reported below is one T cell receptor (beta chain). This sample was taken from a study of blood T cell repertoires in COVID-19. In the study overall: Nucleic acid was either cDNA or gDNA, and it came from T cells, B-cell-depleted T cells, or PBMCs.

Participant age was roughly 18 to 95 years, and participants resided in roughly 25 US areas. Cohort assignment relied on participant-reported clinical history. In Cohort 3, a recovered donor had either two negative PCRs, clearance, or symptom resolution. Method: immunoSEQ multiplex PCR; TCRdb's copy keeps in-frame clones and lacks some. Of approximately 480,000 clones in the sample, about nine tenths were seen once. Germline V gene data show CDR1 as MNHNS and CDR2 as SASEGT. This CDR3 spans 17 amino acids. The V gene lost 0 bases and the J gene lost 3 bases, with 18 bases spanning the gap. Sequencing input: PBMCs or T cells enriched from blood (not recorded which). V usage is TRBV6-1 and J usage is TRBJ2-7; a possible D gene is TRBD2 (6 bases). The TCR sequence derives from a woman aged 18-30 years who had recovered from COVID-19. This chain's CDR3 is CASSEAKGGHGLYEQYF. The CDR3 DNA follows: TGTGCCAGCAGTGAAGCAAAGGGAGGACACGGCCTCTACGAGCAGTACTTC.